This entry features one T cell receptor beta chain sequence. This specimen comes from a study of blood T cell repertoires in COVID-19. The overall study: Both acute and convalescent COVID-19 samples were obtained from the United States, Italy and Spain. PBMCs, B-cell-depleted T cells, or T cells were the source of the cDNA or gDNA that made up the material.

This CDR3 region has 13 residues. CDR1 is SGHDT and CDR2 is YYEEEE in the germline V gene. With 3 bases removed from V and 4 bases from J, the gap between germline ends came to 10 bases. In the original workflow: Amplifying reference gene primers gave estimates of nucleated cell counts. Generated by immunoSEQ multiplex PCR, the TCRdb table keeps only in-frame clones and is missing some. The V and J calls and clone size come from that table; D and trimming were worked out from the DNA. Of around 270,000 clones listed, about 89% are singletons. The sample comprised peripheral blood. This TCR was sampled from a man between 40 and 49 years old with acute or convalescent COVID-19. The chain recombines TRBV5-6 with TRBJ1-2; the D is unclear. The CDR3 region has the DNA TGTGCCAGCAGCTCGATCCTAGGCTATGGCTACACCTTC. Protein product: CASSSILGYGYTF.